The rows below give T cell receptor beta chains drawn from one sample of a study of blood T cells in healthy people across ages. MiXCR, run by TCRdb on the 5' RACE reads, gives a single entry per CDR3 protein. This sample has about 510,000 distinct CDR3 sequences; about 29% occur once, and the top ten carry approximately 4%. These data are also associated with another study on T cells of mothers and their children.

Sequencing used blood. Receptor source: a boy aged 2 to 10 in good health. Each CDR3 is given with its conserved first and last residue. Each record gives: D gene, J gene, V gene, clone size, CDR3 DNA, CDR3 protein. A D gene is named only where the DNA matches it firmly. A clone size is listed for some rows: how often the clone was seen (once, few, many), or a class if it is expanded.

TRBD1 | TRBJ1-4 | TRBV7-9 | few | TGTGCCAGCAGCTTAGCAGAGGGGGCGAAAGAAAAACTGTTTTTT | CASSLAEGAKEKLFF
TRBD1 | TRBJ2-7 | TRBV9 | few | TGTGCCAGCAGCTTAAAAACCGGGACAGGGTCCCACGAGCAGTACTTC | CASSLKTGTGSHEQYF
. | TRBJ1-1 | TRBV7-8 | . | TGTGCCAGCAGCTTAGCTGCCGGGGGCCCCACTGAAGCCTTCTTT | CASSLAAGGPTEAFF
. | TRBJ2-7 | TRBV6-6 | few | TGTGCCAGCAGTGTCACAGACTACGAGCAGTACTTC | CASSVTDYEQYF
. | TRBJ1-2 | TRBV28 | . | TGTGCCAGCAGCGACCTCTATGGCTACACCTTC | CASSDLYGYTF
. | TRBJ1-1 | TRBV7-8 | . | TGTGCCAGCAGCTTAATTAAGGTTTCTGAAGCTTTCTTT | CASSLIKVSEAFF
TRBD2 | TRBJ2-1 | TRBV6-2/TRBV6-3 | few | TGTGCCAGCAGTTACATGTCTAGCGGAATTTCCTACAATGAGCAGTTCTTC | CASSYMSSGISYNEQFF
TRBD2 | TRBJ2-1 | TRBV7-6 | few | TGTGCCAGCAGCACCACTAGCGGGTGGGCCGGCAATGAGCAGTTCTTC | CASSTTSGWAGNEQFF
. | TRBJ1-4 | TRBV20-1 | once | TGCAGTGCTAGAGTTGGAACAGACCTTGAAGGACTGTTTTTT | CSARVGTDLEGLFF
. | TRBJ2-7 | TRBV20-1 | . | TGCAGTGCTAGAGATCGGGACGGTGTGGGGATCGAGCAGTACTTC | CSARDRDGVGIEQYF
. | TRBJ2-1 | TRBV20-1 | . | TGCAGTGCTAGAAGCGACGAAAAGGTATGGAATGAGCAGTTCTTC | CSARSDEKVWNEQFF
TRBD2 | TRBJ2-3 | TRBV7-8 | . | TGTGCCAGCAGCTTAGGCTCGGGAGGGAATACGCAGTATTTT | CASSLGSGGNTQYF
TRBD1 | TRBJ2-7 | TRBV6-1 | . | TGTGCCAGCAGCAATAGGGGGACAGGCTCGGCCTACGAGCAGTACTTC | CASSNRGTGSAYEQYF
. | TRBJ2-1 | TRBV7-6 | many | TGTGCCAGCAGCTTATATAGGTACAATGAGCAGTTCTTC | CASSLYRYNEQFF
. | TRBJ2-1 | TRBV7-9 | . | TGTGCCAGCAGCTTAGAGTCACAGGGAACCCACTCATACAATGAGCAGTTCTTC | CASSLESQGTHSYNEQFF
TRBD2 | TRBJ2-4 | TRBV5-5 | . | TGTGCCAGCAGCACAGGACGGGAGGGGGACATTCAGTACTTC | CASSTGREGDIQYF
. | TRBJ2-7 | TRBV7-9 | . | TGTGCCAGCAGCTTAAATAGTAATGGCTACGAGCAGTACTTC | CASSLNSNGYEQYF
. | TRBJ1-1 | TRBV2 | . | TGTGCCAGCAGTGATAGGGGCTACTCTGAAGCTTTCTTT | CASSDRGYSEAFF
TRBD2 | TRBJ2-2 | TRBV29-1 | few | TGCAGCGTTGAAGGTAGCGGGTCCGGGGAGCTGTTTTTT | CSVEGSGSGELFF
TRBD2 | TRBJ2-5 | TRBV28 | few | TGTGCCAGCAGCCCGGGACTAGCGGACCAAGAGACCCAGTACTTC | CASSPGLADQETQYF
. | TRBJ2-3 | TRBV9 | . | TGTGCCAGCAGCGTAGTTACAGATACGCAGTATTTT | CASSVVTDTQYF
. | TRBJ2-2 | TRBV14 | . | TGTGCCAGCAGCCAAGATGACGGGGAGCTGTTTTTT | CASSQDDGELFF